What follows are 30 T cell receptor beta chains derived from one specimen sequenced in a study of cytomegalovirus exposure and HLA in healthy donors. Researchers ran the PCR with 60 Vbeta and 13 Jbeta primers. The repertoire was sequenced with immunoSEQ multiplex PCR; TCRdb's copy has only in-frame clones and lacks some. The sample has 150,000 to 200,000 clones; about 88% are singletons. Sequencing was done on a sample of PBMCs. These TCRs come from a young woman in good health and CMV-seronegative.

The chain employs TRBV10-1 and TRBJ2-1, with 12 bases matching TRBD2. Germline CDR1 WNHNN, CDR2 SYGVQD (reference sequence). The CDR3 totals 13 residues. Trimming at V came to 6 bases and at J to 6 bases, leaving 0 bases not matched to a gene. CDR3 residues: CASRLAGGNEQFF. The DNA of the CDR3 is TGCGCCAGCAGACTAGCGGGGGGCAATGAGCAGTTCTTC.

The chain couples TRBV4-2 to TRBJ2-5; 11 positions match TRBD2. CDR3 length equals 18 residues. After removal of 2 bases from V and 3 bases from J, the junction contained 11 bases not matched to a gene. Germline lookup yields CDR1 LGHNA and CDR2 YNFKEQ. The CDR3 loop reads CASSQNPYSLAGEETQYF. The CDR3 region has the DNA TGTGCCAGCAGCCAAAACCCCTACTCACTAGCGGGGGAAGAGACCCAGTACTTC.

The V call is TRBV10-2, the J call TRBJ2-2; D is perhaps TRBD1 (6 bases). CDR3 length: 14 amino acids. The ends were cut back, 8 bases at V and 2 bases at J, with 12 bases in the middle. Germline CDR1 reads WSHSY; CDR2 reads SAAADI. The CDR3 reads CASPKGVNTGELFF. The CDR3 DNA reads TGCGCCAGCCCGAAGGGGGTTAACACCGGGGAGCTGTTTTTT.

The CDR3 DNA follows: TGTGCCACCAGCAGAGATTCGGGGTACGAGCAGTACTTC. Protein: CATSRDSGYEQYF. The chain couples TRBV15 to TRBJ2-7; a weak D match, TRBD2 (5 bases). Germline V CDR1 and CDR2: LNHNV, YYDKDF (reference sequence). The length of the CDR3 is 13 residues. The V end was cut by 0 bases, the J end by 4 bases, with 7 bases between.

This clone was detected only a few times. This chain connects TRBV11-2 to TRBJ2-2; tentatively, D is TRBD1 (5 bases). CDR3 length: 14 residues. Germline V gives CDR1 SGHAT, CDR2 FQNNGV. Trimming removed 5 bases from V and 1 base from J, with 8 bases in between. The CDR3 coding sequence is TGTGCCAGCAGCCGAAGGGGGAACACCGGGGAGCTGTTTTTT. Protein sequence: CASSRRGNTGELFF.

The chain has TRBV6-6 and TRBJ1-4; 7 bases align to TRBD1. Germline V lookup: CDR1 MNHNY, CDR2 SVGAGI (reference sequence). V gave up 4 bases and J gave up 4 bases; unmatched junction bases: 3. The CDR3 loop spans 14 amino acids. The CDR3 bases are TGTGCCAGCAGTTCGGGACAGATTAATGAAAAACTGTTTTTT. This gives the protein CASSSGQINEKLFF.

The sample holds one count of this clone. The J gene is TRBJ1-1, the V gene TRBV5-1; the match to TRBD1 covers 10 bases. CDR1 and CDR2 from the germline V gene are SGHRS and YFSETQ. V dropped 4 bases and J dropped 4; count of bases not matched to a gene: 10. This CDR3 contains 16 residues. The CDR3 DNA reads TGCGCCAGCAGCCTGACAGGGGGCGGTTCGAGCACTGAAGCTTTCTTT. This encodes CASSLTGGGSSTEAFF.

This clone was counted once. The chain links TRBV6-5 to TRBJ1-1, with D unclear. The V end was cut by 9 bases, the J end by 2 bases, with 10 bases between. The CDR3 sequence is 12 residues long. CDR1 and CDR2 from the germline V gene are MNHEY and SVGAGI. The CDR3 bases are TGTGCCAGTAGAAATTTTAACACTGAAGCTTTCTTT. Its translation: CASRNFNTEAFF.

The V gene is TRBV30, the J gene TRBJ2-3; 10 bases align to TRBD2. The CDR3 spans 13 residues. Germline lookup yields CDR1 GTSNPN and CDR2 SVGIG (reference sequence). V was clipped by 4 bases and J by 4 bases; unmatched bases: 2. DNA for the CDR3: TGTGCCTGGAAGCGGGGGGGCCCAGATACGCAGTATTTT. It translates to CAWKRGGPDTQYF.

V usage is TRBV5-5 and J usage is TRBJ2-3, with a tentative D call TRBD2 (6 bases). The CDR3 has 15 amino acids. Trimming shortened V by 6 bases and J by 0 bases, and 14 bases separated the two germline ends. The germline V gene has CDR1 SGHKS and CDR2 YYEKEE (reference sequence). The chain's CDR3 is CASTEGTSSTDTQYF. The CDR3 nucleotides are TGTGCCAGCACCGAGGGGACTTCTAGCACAGATACGCAGTATTTT. Combining the CDR3 with reference TRBV5-5 and TRBJ2-3 gives the whole variable domain DAGVTQSPTHLIKTRGQQVTLRCSPISGHKSVSWYQQVLGQGPQFIFQYYEKEERGRGNFPDRFSARQFPNYSSELNVNALLLGDSALYLCASTEGTSSTDTQYFGPGTRLTVL.

The CDR3 spells CASSYPGGTNTGELFF. CDR3 nucleotide sequence: TGTGCCAGCAGTTACCCCGGGGGGACGAACACCGGGGAGCTGTTTTTT. The V gene is TRBV27, the J gene TRBJ2-2, with 7 bases aligning to TRBD2. CDR1 is MNHEY and CDR2 is SMNVEV in the germline V gene (reference sequence). The CDR3 is made up of 16 amino acids. J lost 0 bases, V lost 4 bases, and 5 bases had no gene match.

The chain recombines TRBV7-2 with TRBJ1-2; D remains unclear. This CDR3 has 12 residues. Germline CDR1 reads SGHTA; CDR2 reads FQGNSA. The germline V and J ends were trimmed by 2 bases and 8 bases, with 9 bases remaining between them. The CDR3 DNA follows: TGTGCCAGCAGCTTAATATCAGGCGGCTACACCTTC. This codes for CASSLISGGYTF. Supplemented by reference TRBV7-2 and TRBJ1-2, the full variable domain reads GAGVSQSPSNKVTEKGKDVELRCDPISGHTALYWYRQSLGQGLEFLIYFQGNSAPDKSGLPSDRFSAERTGGSVSTLTIQRTQQEDSAVYLCASSLISGGYTFGSGTRLTVV.

The genes are TRBV14 and TRBJ1-1; D is possibly TRBD1 (5 bases). Trimming cost V 4 bases and J 7 bases, with 16 bases left between them. The CDR3 has 14 amino acids. CDR1 and CDR2 (germline): SGHDN, FVKESK. CDR3 loop: CASSRIFPGLEAFF. In DNA, the CDR3 is TGTGCCAGCAGCCGTATATTCCCGGGACTTGAAGCTTTCTTT. The whole variable domain, remainder taken from reference TRBV14 and TRBJ1-1, is EAGVTQFPSHSVIEKGQTVTLRCDPISGHDNLYWYRRVMGKEIKFLLHFVKESKQDESGMPNNRFLAERTGGTYSTLKVQPAELEDSGVYFCASSRIFPGLEAFFGQGTRLTVV.

The V gene is TRBV7-9, the J gene TRBJ2-7, with a tentative D call TRBD1 (5 bases). With 3 bases removed from V and 6 bases from J, the gap between germline ends came to 12 bases. Germline assignment: CDR1 SEHNR and CDR2 FQNEAQ (reference sequence). CDR3 length: 13 amino acids. The CDR3 coding sequence is TGTGCCAGCAGCTTGGGGCCAGGTCCCGAGCAGTACTTC. It specifies CASSLGPGPEQYF.

The V gene is TRBV7-9, the J gene TRBJ1-1; 9 bases match TRBD1. Germline-derived CDR1 and CDR2 are SEHNR and FQNEAQ (reference sequence). V shed 4 bases and J 10 bases; nucleotides not matched to a gene: 4. The length of the CDR3 is 12 residues. The CDR3: CASSSQGAGAFF. CDR3 sequence (DNA): TGTGCCAGCAGCTCACAGGGGGCGGGAGCTTTCTTT.

V is TRBV5-6 and J is TRBJ1-2, with 8 bases lining up with TRBD1. CDR1 and CDR2 from the germline V gene are SGHDT and YYEEEE. This CDR3 is 12 amino acids long. With V trimmed by 0 bases and J by 8 bases, 0 bases remained unmatched. DNA for the CDR3: TGTGCCAGCAGCTTGGCAGGGGGCGGCTACACCTTC. It specifies CASSLAGGGYTF. The full variable domain, with the rest looked up from reference TRBV5-6 and TRBJ1-2, is DAGVTQSPTHLIKTRGQQVTLRCSPKSGHDTVSWYQQALGQGPQFIFQYYEEEERQRGNFPDRFSGHQFPNYSSELNVNALLLGDSALYLCASSLAGGGYTFGSGTRLTVV.

V usage is TRBV12-5 and J usage is TRBJ2-7, with TRBD1 identical over 7 bases. Germline assignment: CDR1 LGHNT and CDR2 FRNRAP. The CDR3 has 14 amino acids. V lost 3 bases, J lost 3 bases, and 5 bases stayed unmatched. The CDR3 reads CASGLGQASYEQYF. The DNA of the CDR3 is TGTGCTAGTGGTTTAGGACAGGCCAGCTACGAGCAGTACTTC.

The chain has TRBV19 and TRBJ1-1; 7 bases are shared with TRBD1. Germline V CDR1 and CDR2: LNHDA, SQIVND (reference sequence). This CDR3 region has 15 residues. V trimming: 1 base; J trimming: 1 base; junction bases outside the gene matches: 3. The CDR3 nucleotides are TGTGCCAGTAGTATAGGAGGGGGCGGGAACACTGAAGCTTTCTTT. Amino acid sequence: CASSIGGGGNTEAFF.

This clone has only one observation. The rearrangement links TRBV5-1 to TRBJ2-1, with unresolved D. Trimming removed 0 bases at V and 0 bases at J, with 7 bases between. CDR3 length: 15 residues. Germline V gene data show CDR1 as SGHRS and CDR2 as YFSETQ. The CDR3 protein is CASSLVASSYNEQFF. In DNA form, the CDR3 reads TGCGCCAGCAGCTTGGTTGCTAGCTCCTACAATGAGCAGTTCTTC.

V is TRBV7-8 and J is TRBJ2-7, with 10 bases lining up with TRBD2. Germline values: CDR1 SGHVS, CDR2 FQNEAQ. J was trimmed by 7 bases and V by 5 bases; bases with no gene match: 5. CDR3 length equals 13 residues. CDR3 DNA: TGTGCCAGCAGCCGGGCACTAGCGGGGGAGCAGTACTTC. This encodes CASSRALAGEQYF.

This clone showed up just a few times. This sequence joins TRBV9 and TRBJ2-1; perhaps TRBD1 as D (6 bases). Per germline, CDR1 SGDLS and CDR2 YYNGEE. This CDR3 spans 13 amino acids. V lost 4 bases to trimming and J lost 8 bases, with 13 bases between them. CDR3 loop: CASSKAEGDEQFF. The DNA for the CDR3 is TGTGCCAGCAGCAAGGCAGAGGGGGATGAGCAGTTCTTC.

The chain employs TRBV11-3 and TRBJ2-3; D is perhaps TRBD2 (7 bases). The CDR3 has 17 amino acids. Trimming cost V 1 base and J 3 bases, with 17 bases left between them. The germline CDR1 and CDR2 sequences are SGHNT and YENEEA. The CDR3 loop reads CASSLGGGGAGTDTQYF. The CDR3 DNA is TGTGCCAGCAGCTTAGGCGGTGGGGGGGCTGGAACAGATACGCAGTATTTT.

The genes are TRBV6-5 and TRBJ1-1; D unclear. The germline CDR1 and CDR2 sequences are MNHEY and SVGAGI. The CDR3 consists of 16 residues. V was shortened by 3 bases and J by 0 bases, with 14 bases between the two germline ends. The CDR3 bases are TGTGCCAGCAGTTATACCCGGGGAGGAGTGAACACTGAAGCTTTCTTT. It encodes CASSYTRGGVNTEAFF.

The chain has TRBV27 and TRBJ2-3; 10 bases are shared with TRBD1. Germline CDR1 MNHEY, CDR2 SMNVEV (reference sequence). V trimming: 6 bases; J trimming: 1 base; junction bases outside the gene matches: 4. This CDR3 spans 15 amino acids. This CDR3 reads CASRPDRGRTDTQYF. CDR3 coding DNA: TGTGCCAGCAGACCAGACAGGGGGCGCACAGATACGCAGTATTTT.

The chain uses TRBV10-3 and TRBJ1-2; no clear D gene. The CDR3 is 16 amino acids. Germline CDR1 is ENHRY and CDR2 is SYGVKD. The V end was cut by 0 bases, the J end by 4 bases, with 15 bases between. The CDR3 loop reads CAISESTREQTYGYTF. The CDR3 bases are TGTGCCATCAGTGAGTCGACTCGGGAACAGACCTATGGCTACACCTTC.

The chain couples TRBV11-2 to TRBJ2-2, with TRBD1 matching 7 bases. From germline, CDR1 is SGHAT and CDR2 FQNNGV. The CDR3 is made up of 17 amino acids. The V gene end was trimmed by 1 base and the J gene end by 1 base; junction bases not matched to a gene: 6. The CDR3 is CASSLARRDRNTGELFF. CDR3 nucleotide sequence: TGTGCCAGCAGCTTAGCCCGCCGGGACAGGAACACCGGGGAGCTGTTTTTT.

The chain recombines TRBV12-5 with TRBJ2-1, with 12 positions matching TRBD2. The J segment lost 0 bases and the V segment lost 11 bases, leaving 2 bases of the junction unmatched. This CDR3 spans 14 amino acids. Per the germline V gene, CDR1 is LGHNT and CDR2 is FRNRAP. In DNA, the CDR3 is TGTGCTGGACTAGCGGGGATCTCCTACAATGAGCAGTTCTTC. It translates to CAGLAGISYNEQFF. Full variable domain (missing parts from reference TRBV12-5 and TRBJ2-1): DARVTQTPRHKVTEMGQEVTMRCQPILGHNTVFWYRQTMMQGLELLAYFRNRAPLDDSGMPKDRFSAEMPDATLATLKIQPSEPRDSAVYFCAGLAGISYNEQFFGPGTRLTVL.

The V and J genes are TRBV6-8 and TRBJ2-2; perhaps TRBD2 as D (6 bases). Trimming left V 2 bases short and J 4 bases short, with 8 bases between. CDR1 and CDR2 (germline): MNHGY, SAAAGT. This CDR3 is built from 14 residues. In nucleotides, the CDR3 is TGTGCCAGCAGTTACGAGGGAGGCACCGGGGAGCTGTTTTTT. It encodes CASSYEGGTGELFF.

Within the sample, this clone is medium-sized. The V and J genes are TRBV30 and TRBJ2-7; D possibly corresponds to TRBD1 (6 bases). Trimming shortened V by 0 bases and J by 6 bases, and 15 bases separated the two germline ends. CDR3 length equals 14 residues. Germline V CDR1 and CDR2: GTSNPN, SVGIG (reference sequence). CDR3 protein: CAWSVGQPLGEQYF. CDR3 coding DNA: TGTGCCTGGAGTGTAGGACAGCCCTTAGGCGAGCAGTACTTC.

The chain is built from TRBV7-8 and TRBJ2-1, with D hard to call. Germline loops: CDR1 SGHVS, CDR2 FQNEAQ. This CDR3 comprises 16 residues. The V and J ends lost 1 base and 0 bases respectively, with 10 bases between them. The CDR3 loop reads CASSLVRLISYNEQFF. The CDR3 nucleotides read TGTGCCAGCAGCTTAGTCAGACTTATCTCCTACAATGAGCAGTTCTTC.